These 19 T cell receptor beta chains share one sample of origin, sequenced in a study of metastatic and nonmetastatic thyroid tumors. TCRdb reassembled clones from the PCR reads with MiXCR. The sample has some 18,000 clones; about 35% are singletons. Not a single patient had been given any form of treatment at any point before undergoing thyroid surgery. The sequenced sample consisted of tumor tissue. The origin of the receptors is a female donor with papillary thyroid cancer or a benign thyroid nodule (not recorded which). Some clones in this sample may be carry-over from other donors' samples.

The rearrangement links TRBV20-1 to TRBJ1-6; D ambiguous. This CDR3 region has 15 residues. Trimming shortened V by 0 bases and J by 7 bases, and 13 bases separated the two germline ends. Germline V CDR1 and CDR2: DFQATT, SNEGSKA (reference sequence). The CDR3: CSARDSHPGNSPLHF. In DNA form, the CDR3 reads TGCAGTGCTAGAGACAGTCACCCCGGGAATTCACCCCTCCACTTT.

The V call is TRBV24-1, the J call TRBJ2-3; D perhaps matches TRBD1 (6 bases). Germline lookup yields CDR1 KGHDR and CDR2 SFDVKD. This CDR3 is 14 amino acids long. V was shortened by 7 bases and J by 2 bases, with 12 bases between the two germline ends. CDR3 DNA: TGTGCCACCAGGCACCGGGACATCACAGATACGCAGTATTTT. Its protein product is CATRHRDITDTQYF.

The chain has TRBV4-2 and TRBJ2-7; TRBD2 aligns across 11 bases. The germline V gene has CDR1 LGHNA and CDR2 YNFKEQ. This CDR3 is built from 13 residues. The V segment lost 1 base and the J segment 7 bases; nucleotides outside the gene matches: 0. The CDR3 DNA reads TGTGCCAGCAGCCAAGGACTAGCGGGAGAGCAGTACTTC. As protein: CASSQGLAGEQYF.

The chain couples TRBV20-1 to TRBJ2-2; D might be TRBD1 (5 bases). There are 13 residues in the CDR3. The ends were cut back, 5 bases at V and 0 bases at J, with 7 bases in the middle. The germline V gene has CDR1 DFQATT and CDR2 SNEGSKA (reference sequence). CDR3: CSASTANTGELFF. CDR3 sequence (DNA): TGCAGTGCTTCGACAGCGAACACCGGGGAGCTGTTTTTT.

This clone turned up a few times. The chain is built from TRBV5-6 and TRBJ1-4; 8 positions match TRBD1. The V and J ends lost 3 bases and 9 bases, in that order; junction bases with no gene match: 7. The CDR3 spans 14 residues. Germline V gives CDR1 SGHDT, CDR2 YYEEEE. CDR3 DNA: TGTGCCAGCAGCTCCGGGACAGGAACTAAAAAACTGTTTTTT. Translating it yields CASSSGTGTKKLFF.

This rearrangement joins TRBV28 to TRBJ1-2; the match to TRBD1 covers 7 bases. The CDR3 consists of 14 residues. Germline CDR1 MDHEN, CDR2 SYDVKM. Unmatched junction bases numbered 3, after V lost 3 bases and J lost 2 bases. The DNA for the CDR3 is TGTGCCAGCAGTTTGGGACAGTTAAACTATGGCTACACCTTC. It translates to CASSLGQLNYGYTF.

The chain links TRBV7-3 to TRBJ1-1; D not certain. This CDR3 contains 13 residues. The germline gives CDR1 SGHTA, CDR2 FQGTGA. Trimming removed 4 bases from V and 3 bases from J, with 9 bases in between. CDR3 region: CASSSDKHTEAFF. In DNA form, the CDR3 reads TGTGCCAGCAGCTCTGACAAGCACACTGAAGCTTTCTTT.

This clone occurred a few times. The chain links TRBV9 to TRBJ1-1; the D is unclear. This CDR3 has 14 residues. V lost 3 bases to trimming and J lost 5 bases, with 14 bases between them. The germline CDR1 and CDR2 sequences are SGDLS and YYNGEE. The CDR3 here is CASSDSLPGTEAFF. The CDR3 nucleotides are TGTGCCAGCAGCGATTCACTCCCGGGTACTGAAGCTTTCTTT.

The V gene is TRBV12-5, the J gene TRBJ2-1, with 14 bases that match TRBD2. J lost 8 bases, V lost 6 bases, and 6 bases had no gene match. This CDR3 contains 15 residues. Germline lookup yields CDR1 LGHNT and CDR2 FRNRAP. CDR3 region: CASGPGTSGGDEQFF. CDR3 DNA sequence: TGTGCTAGTGGCCCCGGGACTAGCGGGGGTGATGAGCAGTTCTTC.

The V gene is TRBV11-2, the J gene TRBJ1-2; a possible D gene is TRBD1 (5 bases). The CDR3 has 14 amino acids. Germline V gives CDR1 SGHAT, CDR2 FQNNGV. The V end lost 1 base, the J end lost 5 bases, and 11 bases lay between the germline ends. The CDR3 sequence is CASSLGGTIYGYTF. CDR3 DNA sequence: TGTGCCAGCAGCTTAGGGGGGACTATATATGGCTACACCTTC.

This clone occurred a few times. The rearrangement links TRBV6-1 to TRBJ2-1, with a weak D call TRBD2 (6 bases). V shed 5 bases and J shed 7 bases, with 12 bases lying between them. Per germline, CDR1 MNHNS and CDR2 SASEGT. The length of the CDR3 is 13 residues. As DNA, the CDR3 is TGTGCCAGCAGTCCCTCCCGGGGGAATGAGCAGTTCTTC. This gives the protein CASSPSRGNEQFF.

The rearrangement joins TRBV6-1 to TRBJ1-1; D not certain. Between the trimmed V and J ends, which lost 7 bases and 2 bases, there was a span of 17 bases. The CDR3 has 15 residues. Germline V gene data show CDR1 as MNHNS and CDR2 as SASEGT. CDR3 region: CASIKRVGGNTEAFF. CDR3 coding DNA: TGTGCCAGCATCAAACGAGTAGGCGGCAACACTGAAGCTTTCTTT.

This chain joins TRBV4-1 and TRBJ1-3; perhaps TRBD1 as D (6 bases). The V end was cut by 5 bases, the J end by 4 bases, with 12 bases between. Germline V gene sequence: CDR1 MGHRA, CDR2 YSYEKL. The CDR3 consists of 14 residues. The CDR3 sequence: CASSKTGPGNTIYF. The CDR3 bases are TGCGCCAGCAGCAAAACAGGGCCCGGAAACACCATATATTTT.

Sample share makes this clone hyperexpanded. V gene TRBV6-2 or TRBV6-3 combines with J gene TRBJ2-1; 9 positions agree with TRBD2. The CDR3 spans 15 residues. Germline V lookup: CDR1 MNHEY, CDR2 SVGEGT. J was trimmed by 4 bases and V by 5 bases; bases with no gene match: 6. The DNA of the CDR3 is TGTGCCAGCAGTCAGACTAGCGGAGGATACAATGAGCAGTTCTTC. Translated: CASSQTSGGYNEQFF.

The chain carries TRBV6-1 and TRBJ1-5, with D unclear. Germline V CDR1 and CDR2: MNHNS, SASEGT. The germline V and J ends were trimmed by 6 bases and 4 bases, with 16 bases remaining between them. The CDR3 loop spans 15 amino acids. The CDR3 loop is CASSRTHRGNQPQHF. The CDR3 nucleotides read TGTGCCAGCAGCCGGACCCATCGAGGGAATCAGCCCCAGCATTTT.

This chain connects TRBV11-2 to TRBJ1-3, with D possibly being TRBD1 (5 bases). This CDR3 has 13 residues. Germline V gives CDR1 SGHAT, CDR2 FQNNGV. Trimming shortened V by 5 bases and J by 8 bases, and 13 bases separated the two germline ends. CDR3 amino acids: CASSRNAGDTIYF. The CDR3 DNA reads TGTGCCAGCAGCCGAAACGCGGGGGACACCATATATTTT.

The genes are TRBV7-9 and TRBJ1-2, with D uncertain. The CDR3 sequence is 12 residues long. Germline CDR1 SEHNR, CDR2 FQNEAQ (reference sequence). The V end was cut by 1 base, the J end by 7 bases, with 7 bases between. The DNA of the CDR3 is TGTGCCAGCAGCTTAGACGGATCTGGCTACACCTTC. Residues: CASSLDGSGYTF.

The sample holds a few counts of this clone. The chain uses TRBV6-1 and TRBJ2-7; D remains unclear. The ends were cut back, 7 bases at V and 1 base at J, with 14 bases in the middle. The CDR3 loop spans 14 amino acids. Germline V lookup: CDR1 MNHNS, CDR2 SASEGT. The CDR3 sequence is CASKPSGPSYEQYF. CDR3 coding DNA: TGTGCCAGCAAGCCTTCCGGGCCTTCCTACGAGCAGTACTTC.

The V and J genes are TRBV5-1 and TRBJ1-1; TRBD1 matches at 9 bases. CDR3 size: 17 residues. V lost 1 base, J lost 0 bases, and 7 bases stayed unmatched. CDR1 SGHRS and CDR2 YFSETQ come from the germline V gene. The DNA of the CDR3 is TGCGCCAGCAGCTTGTGGGGACAGGGCGTCATGAACACTGAAGCTTTCTTT. Translation: CASSLWGQGVMNTEAFF.